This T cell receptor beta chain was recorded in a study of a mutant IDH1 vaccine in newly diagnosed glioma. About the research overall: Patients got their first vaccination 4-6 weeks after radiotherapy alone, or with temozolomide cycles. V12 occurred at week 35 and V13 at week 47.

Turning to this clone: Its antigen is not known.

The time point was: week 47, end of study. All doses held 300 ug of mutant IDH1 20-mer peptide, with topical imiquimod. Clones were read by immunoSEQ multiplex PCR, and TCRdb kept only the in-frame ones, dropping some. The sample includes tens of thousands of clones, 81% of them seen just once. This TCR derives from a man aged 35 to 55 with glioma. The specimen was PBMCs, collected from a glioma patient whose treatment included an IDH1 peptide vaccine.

CDR3 coding DNA: TGTGCCAGCAATCACGGGGGCACCTACGAGCAGTACTTC. Its protein product is CASNHGGTYEQYF. V and J are TRBV5-6 and TRBJ2-7; D is possibly TRBD1 or TRBD2 (6 bases each). V lost 6 bases and J 2 bases, leaving 12 bases between the germline ends. CDR1 is SGHDT and CDR2 is YYEEEE in the germline V gene. This CDR3 contains 13 residues.